Described below is a single TCR beta chain sequence and its context. This clonotype has a handful of counts. What antigen it recognizes has not been identified. Per-base qualities were not stored, and no clone one base away is much larger. The source of the sample is a study of regulatory T cells in long-lasting Graves disease (dated by TCRdb to about 2021). Context from the whole study: Patients with newly diagnosed Graves' disease had been on antithyroid drugs for under 3 months. Peripheral blood TCR sequencing and RNA sequencing compared persistent Graves' disease patients with newly diagnosed Graves' disease patients. The study took place in China and was registered as a clinical trial. TCR sequencing covered some 13 persistent and some 20 newly diagnosed Graves' disease patients, 33 samples in total.

From the cysteine up to the phenylalanine, the CDR3 has a length of 15 residues. Only the CDR3 DNA stays, 45 bases, in frame from base 1. According to the germline V gene, CDR1 reads SGHTA and CDR2 reads FQGNSA. Trimming removed 0 bases from V and 4 bases from J; the gene matches leave 5 bases unexplained. According to the study, the label for this sample's time point signals: newly diagnosed GD, antithyroid drugs for less than 3 months. For both TCR sequencing and RNA sequencing, RNA was extracted from PBMCs using TRIzol. Graves' disease was diagnosed according to American Thyroid Association guidelines. Patients for the study were recruited at an endocrinology department in Xi'an, China. Each patient gave approximately 9 milliliters of peripheral blood, collected in an EDTA anticoagulant tube. Ficoll Paque Plus density gradient separation was used to isolate PBMCs, and no further T cell sorting was done. An Agilent 2100 Bioanalyzer and agarose gel were used to check RNA quality, and a NanoDrop 2000 was used to measure RNA concentration.

Overall study outcomes, separate from this receptor: The authors noted that the small sample size was a limitation that may lower accuracy. Sequencing and analysis were restricted to the TCR beta chain. Compared with newly diagnosed patients, patients with persistent Graves' disease had lower TCR Shannon entropy and fewer highly expanded clones, which suggests clonal expansion. Because the primary lesion, thyroid tissue, could not be accessed, the study looked at peripheral blood alone. Persistent disease showed preferential use of TRBV28, TRBJ1-2 and TRBJ2-5, whereas newly diagnosed disease favored TRBV20-1 and TRBJ2-1. Patients with persistent disease shared more public clonotypes (fewer than 3,000) than newly diagnosed patients did (around 930).

The library was built by means of multiplex PCR. These reads were obtained on an Illumina HiSeq 4000. iRepertoire HTBI primers and Arm-PCR amplification of CDR3 regions were used to construct TCR beta libraries. Gel purification was performed on PCR products prior to sequencing. Per the source publication's procedure: Gene usage analysis of CDR3 amino acid clonotypes used the 62 TRBV and around 13 TRBJ segments found across samples. Filtered high-quality paired reads were merged into contigs using COPE and FqMerger. BLAST was used to align contigs to IMGT TRBV, TRBD and TRBJ reference genes, with CDR3 defined following IMGT. Any clonotype with a frequency above 0.1% was counted as a highly expanded clone. Shannon entropy was used to measure repertoire diversity, and the Gini coefficient was used to measure V-J evenness. Clonotypes shared by more than one individual were considered public. TCRdb handled the public reads itself, with Q25 trimming in fastp and clone calling in MiXCR, and kept productive beta chains. Each CDR3 protein appears once, grouped with its most common genes and DNA. The authors' filters were not applied to this entry. Present in this sample are around 400,000 distinct CDR3 sequences, roughly 12% of which were seen just once. The ten largest account for about 19% of the sample.

These data also featured in a second study, about T cells in Graves' hyperthyroidism and ophthalmopathy. Taken from the second paper: Graves' hyperthyroidism was defined as stable when no progression to ophthalmopathy occurred over 18 months of follow-up. Hyperthyroidism patients were aged 18 to 65 years and newly diagnosed, with disease duration of less than 2 months. Any patient with an uncontrolled infection, another autoimmune disease, pregnancy or lactation was excluded. Diagnoses relied on clinical symptoms, serum thyroxine and TRAb, thyroid ultrasound and orbital computed tomography. The first round of RT-PCR for the TCR CDR3 was performed with the HTBI primer set and the Qiagen OneStep RT-PCR kit. Most expanded thyroid clonotypes (frequency above 0.001) were also detected in blood, suggesting blood repertoires may reflect thyroid immune responses. In cross-validation, a model built on a 13 V-J signature told ophthalmopathy apart from stable hyperthyroidism with approximately 90% sensitivity and roughly 81% specificity, and in testing the same model reached 80%/75%. In validation, the model predicted progression to ophthalmopathy with roughly 70% sensitivity and less than 80% specificity, a median of about six months before onset. TCR V-J signatures able to tell the groups apart were searched for in a discovery cohort of some 97 patients, of whom over 40 had Graves' ophthalmopathy and around 57 had stable Graves' hyperthyroidism. Prospective prediction of ophthalmopathy was tested in an independent validation cohort consisting of 18 to 20 hyperthyroidism patients and some 16 patients who later progressed to ophthalmopathy. For training and testing, the 100 or so patients in the discovery cohort were randomly divided in a 7:3 ratio. Thyroid tissue and blood T-cell repertoires from about six Graves' hyperthyroidism patients were also compared in the study. Following sampling, methimazole starting at 30 mg daily was given to hyperthyroidism patients, and high-dose intravenous methylprednisolone was given to ophthalmopathy patients. Libraries were constructed in a second round of multiplex PCR, after which size selection and purification were carried out. Sequencing of the libraries was done on an Illumina HiSeq2000 using paired-end 100 bp reads. SOAPnuke was used to process the raw data, with reads discarded if the reads contained adapters or uncalled bases, had a mean Phred below 15, or lacked an exact constant-primer or identifier match. COPE v1.2.5 was used to merge high-quality paired reads, and clonotypes were defined as unique nucleotide sequences. MiTCR v1.1 was used to align clonotypes to the IMGT TRBV, TRBD and TRBJ reference segments. The analysis was restricted to V-J combinations with a frequency above 0.0001, which together covered about 99% of the repertoires. The TCS score was defined as the ratio of F50 (clonal expansion) to E x V (chaos), calculated using BLOSUM62-based TCRdist between CDR3 peptides within each V-J. Welch's t-statistics and random forest reduced fewer than 600 V-J features to 10 to 15, which were used in a naive Bayes classifier (R e1071). No statistical method was used to fix the sample size in advance, and group allocation was not hidden from the investigators. According to the paper, TCR Vbeta CDR3 sequencing was carried out on 135 peripheral blood samples, which came from about 45 ophthalmopathy, roughly 75 hyperthyroidism and roughly 17 progressor patients.

The sequence is built from TRBV7-2 and TRBJ2-5, and 7 bases in between align with TRBD2. This receptor was obtained from a woman under 30 with Graves disease. Donor details come from another sample of the same person, matched by shared clones. This material consisted of peripheral blood mononuclear cells (PBMCs), taken at new diagnosis, from a patient treated with antithyroid drugs. Here the CDR3 is given as CASSLAGWEGETQYF. At the DNA level, the sequence is TGTGCCAGCAGCTTAGCGGGATGGGAGGGAGAGACCCAGTACTTC.